This T cell receptor beta chain was sequenced during a study of post-analysis software for immune sequencing data. On this clonotype: Its cognate antigen is unknown.

The TCR beta cDNA libraries contained unique molecular identifiers. TCRdb re-called the PCR reads through MiXCR, storing one row per CDR3 protein. The sample records 740,000 or so distinct CDR3 sequences, roughly 50% being singletons. The CDR3 loop spans 13 amino acids. Germline V gene lookup returns CDR1 SGHTA and CDR2 FQGTGA. With 8 bases clipped from V and 7 bases from J, the junction kept 9 bases outside the gene matches. Study results and limitations: There were roughly 5 TRBV segments more frequent in patients than controls, and TRBV5-6, TRBV5-1 and TRBV20-1 were among them.

This receptor was identified in a girl aged 5 to 17 with multiple sclerosis. The sequenced sample was blood. The chain uses TRBV7-3 and TRBJ2-7; 9 bases map to TRBD1. The CDR3 DNA sequence: TGTGCCAGCGGCGGGACAGGGTTGGTGGAGCAGTACTTC. Translating gives CASGGTGLVEQYF. The full variable domain, in which reference TRBV7-3 and TRBJ2-7 provide the parts outside the CDR3, is GAGVSQTPSNKVTEKGKYVELRCDPISGHTALYWYRQSLGQGPEFLIYFQGTGAADDSGLPNDRFFAVRPEGSVSTLKIQRTERGDSAVYLCASGGTGLVEQYFGPGTRLTVT.